This T cell receptor (beta chain) was documented in a study of vaccination effects on CD4 cells after COVID-19. Study-wide context: Every well got over 1.5 million PBMC, which were grown with around 10 IU/ml IL-2 and about 9.2 ug/ml peptides. Study-level findings and limits: Late post-vaccination samples showed marked contraction of infection- and vaccine-induced clones.

Method: immunoSEQ multiplex PCR; TCRdb's copy keeps in-frame clones and lacks some. The sample gives 35,000 to 40,000 clones, around 79% of which show up once; about 3% is in the top ten. This clone has just a few counts. Antigen unknown. Having been cultured for about 10 days, the cells underwent CD4+ T cell isolation. At days 3 and 7, half of the medium was exchanged for IL-2 medium. The clonotype originates from a human donor who received a COVID-19 vaccine. Sequenced material: CD4+ T cells from PBMCs cultured without peptide, taken before COVID-19 vaccination.

CDR3 in DNA: TGCGCCAGCAGCTTGGACCTCGGACGGTCGTATGGCTACACCTTC. Protein: CASSLDLGRSYGYTF. The gene calls are TRBV5-1 and TRBJ1-2; no reliable D call. V was trimmed by 0 bases and J by 5 bases, leaving 14 bases between them. CDR3 length: 15 residues. Germline V CDR1 and CDR2: SGHRS, YFSETQ.